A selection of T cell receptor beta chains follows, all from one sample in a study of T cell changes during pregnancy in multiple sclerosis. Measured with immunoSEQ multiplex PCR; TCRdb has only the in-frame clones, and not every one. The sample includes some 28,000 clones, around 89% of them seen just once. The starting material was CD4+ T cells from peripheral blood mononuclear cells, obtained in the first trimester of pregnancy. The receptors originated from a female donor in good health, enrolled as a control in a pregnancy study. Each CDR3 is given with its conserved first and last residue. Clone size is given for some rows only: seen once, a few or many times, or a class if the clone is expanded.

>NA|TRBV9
CASSVDGTLHYEQYF
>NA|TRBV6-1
CATTTLAGGRGEQFF
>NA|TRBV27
CASSFGLAGHRLNSPLHF
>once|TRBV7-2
CASSFGLRDGYTF
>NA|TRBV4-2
CASSQNIGQPQHF
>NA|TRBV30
CAWNPRSGRAKYEQYF
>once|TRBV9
CASSADRGSPTYEQYF
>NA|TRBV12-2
CASRLVPVEREGPRTGELFF
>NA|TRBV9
CASSKAGGSSYNEQFF
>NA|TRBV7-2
CASSLGGQGSTGELFF
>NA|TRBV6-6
CASSYSSIAYTGELFF
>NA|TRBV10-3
CAINAGGNYGYTF
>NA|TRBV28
CASSVNPGDRAFF
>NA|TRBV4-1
CASSRDRFAYGYTF
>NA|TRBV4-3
CANSQWATGGYTF
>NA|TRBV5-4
CASSPQGGASSYEQYF
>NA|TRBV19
CASSKTGGVNTEAFF
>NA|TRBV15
CATSSASGGYNEQFF
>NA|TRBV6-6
CASIAGGRGNEQFF
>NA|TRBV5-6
CASSLASEQFF
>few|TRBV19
CASTRENYSGNTIYF
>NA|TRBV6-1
CATRQPTYEQYF
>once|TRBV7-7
CASSPGRDQPQHF
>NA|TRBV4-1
CASSQVLTSSGNTIYF
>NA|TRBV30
CAFRQGDSPLHF
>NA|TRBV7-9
CASSYRGHGYTF
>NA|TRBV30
CAWSVSNYGYTF
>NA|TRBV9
CASSASGQGFYEQYF
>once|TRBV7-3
CASSSTSGRRHSYEQYF
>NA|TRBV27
CAVNRVASNQPQHF
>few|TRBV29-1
CSVRRLGDEQFF
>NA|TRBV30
CAWSVGGDTEAFF
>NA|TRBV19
CASSKRRQEDRSPLHF
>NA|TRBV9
CASSVDSGRGETQYF
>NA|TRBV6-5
CASGLAGMGETQYF
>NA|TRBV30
CAWSEDGIWEPVINYGYTF
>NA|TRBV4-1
CASSPRVNQPQHF
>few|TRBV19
CASSIPAGLGNEQFF
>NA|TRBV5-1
CASSLGGGGTEAFF
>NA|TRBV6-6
CASRRTGGAYAEKLFF
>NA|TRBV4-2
CASSQAGLETQYF
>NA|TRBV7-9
CASSSQRVNNEQFF
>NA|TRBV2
CASSMTGATNEKLFF
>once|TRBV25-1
CASRAGASGFSTDTQYF
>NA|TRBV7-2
CASSLDDRPYGYTF
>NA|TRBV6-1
CASSGSGTGSYEQYF
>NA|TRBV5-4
CASSLEAARTDTQYF
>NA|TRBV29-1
CSVWVSEAKNIQYF
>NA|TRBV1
CTSSPLVVLRQGNPNEQYF
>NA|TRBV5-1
CASSTPGGLYNEQFF
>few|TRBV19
CASSGGHNQPQHF
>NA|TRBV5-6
CASTPLARSGELFF
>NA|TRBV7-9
CASSSQGGTEAFF
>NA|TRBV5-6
CASSWQGSSYEQYF
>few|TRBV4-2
CASSQELPYEQYF
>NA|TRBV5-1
CASSPGHSPNYGYTF
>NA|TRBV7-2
CASSLGGTGGNEQYF
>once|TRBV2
CASSERLGRGIGELFF
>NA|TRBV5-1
CASSEQGWGNQPQHF